This T cell receptor beta chain was sequenced in a study of Graves' ophthalmopathy and Graves' hyperthyroidism. In the study overall: The study drew peripheral blood at initial diagnosis, before any treatment.

The PBMCs were taken from approximately 9 ml of fresh peripheral blood. RNA transcripts were the source from which TCR beta CDR3 regions were amplified. HTBI primers served in a first-round RT-PCR, which a second-round multiplex PCR followed. Each CDR3 protein is one row after TCRdb ran MiXCR on the multiplex PCR reads. There are around 51,000 distinct CDR3 sequences in the sample; roughly 52% occur only once, and about 24% lies in the top ten. V gave up 3 bases and J gave up 7 bases; unmatched junction bases: 5. Germline loops: CDR1 DFQATT, CDR2 SNEGSKA (reference sequence). CDR3 length: 12 amino acids. This clonotype was recorded many times. Its antigen remains unidentified. Findings and caveats of the study: Blood also harbored most expanded thyroid clonotypes above 0.001 frequency.

The sequenced sample consisted of peripheral blood. The J gene is TRBJ2-5, the V gene TRBV20-1, with 7 bases identical to TRBD1. The sequence derives from an adult man with Graves' ophthalmopathy. For the CDR3, the DNA is TGCAGTGCTAGGACAGGGCCAGGGACCCAGTACTTC. Translated: CSARTGPGTQYF.